One and the same sample provided the 8 T cell receptor beta chains below, sequenced in a study of T cell responses to AZD1222 COVID-19 vaccine. Here immunoSEQ multiplex PCR was the method, and the copy in TCRdb shows in-frame clones only, minus some. The repertoire includes around 88,000 clones, 70% to 90% of them detected once, and about a tenth sits in the top ten. The specimen comprised peripheral blood, sampled on day 0 of MenACWY control vaccination. These receptors were obtained from an adult in good health.

Details on this clone: The sample carries other DNA sequences with the same CDR3. This chain connects TRBV6-5 to TRBJ2-1, with TRBD1 matching 9 bases. The V gene's germline CDR1 is MNHEY and CDR2 SVGAGI. This CDR3 comprises 16 residues. The trim removed 0 bases at V and 2 bases at J, leaving 2 bases unmatched. The CDR3 coding sequence is TGTGCCAGCAGTTACTCGGACAGGGGACCCTACAATGAGCAGTTCTTC. It yields the protein CASSYSDRGPYNEQFF.

The chain has TRBV5-1 and TRBJ2-5, with 8 bases fitting TRBD1. CDR3 length: 13 residues. Trimming took 6 bases from V and 3 from J; bases not matched to a gene: 4. Germline V lookup: CDR1 SGHRS, CDR2 YFSETQ. DNA of the CDR3: TGCGCCAGCACCCCGGACAGGGAAGAGACCCAGTACTTC. It specifies CASTPDREETQYF.

The J gene is TRBJ1-5, the V gene TRBV2; D is perhaps TRBD1 (6 bases). The CDR3 is made up of 12 amino acids. CDR1 and CDR2 from the germline V gene are SNHLY and FYNNEI. Trimming removed 6 bases from V and 8 bases from J, with 11 bases in between. The CDR3 loop reads CASRGQVEPQHF. DNA of the CDR3: TGTGCCAGCAGGGGACAAGTAGAGCCCCAGCATTTT. Full variable domain (remainder filled in from reference TRBV2 and TRBJ1-5): EPEVTQTPSHQVTQMGQEVILRCVPISNHLYFYWYRQILGQKVEFLVSFYNNEISEKSEIFDDQFSVERPDGSNFTLKIRSTKLEDSAMYFCASRGQVEPQHFGDGTRLSIL.

This chain joins TRBV19 and TRBJ1-1; 7 bases match TRBD1. The V segment lost 5 bases and the J segment 6 bases; nucleotides outside the gene matches: 12. This CDR3 is 15 amino acids long. Germline V CDR1 and CDR2: LNHDA, SQIVND (reference sequence). The CDR3 sequence: CASSRQGEFTAEAFF. DNA of the CDR3: TGTGCCAGTAGTCGACAGGGAGAGTTTACGGCTGAAGCTTTCTTT.

This sequence joins TRBV2 and TRBJ1-5; D gene unclear. CDR3 length: 14 amino acids. V was cut by 4 bases and J by 3 bases, with 10 bases left in between. The germline V gene has CDR1 SNHLY and CDR2 FYNNEI. The CDR3 DNA sequence: TGTGCCAGCAGTGCAACAGTTGTCAATCAGCCCCAGCATTTT. It encodes CASSATVVNQPQHF.

The chain has TRBV6-2 or TRBV6-3 and TRBJ2-7; D is perhaps TRBD1 (6 bases). Germline-derived CDR1 and CDR2 are MNHEY and SVGEGT. CDR3 size: 16 residues. V was clipped by 6 bases and J by 3 bases, with 21 bases between them. The CDR3 here is CASRPRRGKGDYEQYF. The CDR3, as DNA: TGTGCCAGCAGGCCTCGCCGGGGAAAGGGGGACTACGAGCAGTACTTC.

This clone appeared once. This chain uses TRBV5-4 with TRBJ2-5; D uncertain. The germline V and J ends were trimmed by 5 bases and 1 base, with 15 bases remaining between them. Germline V gene data show CDR1 as SGHNT and CDR2 as YYREEE (reference sequence). The CDR3 is made up of 15 amino acids. The CDR3 loop reads CASSQPGTAQETQYF. The CDR3 DNA follows: TGTGCCAGCAGTCAGCCGGGCACGGCCCAAGAGACCCAGTACTTC.

CDR3 nucleotides: TGTGCCAGCAGCCAAGGCGACTTTATCTACGAGCAGTACTTC. It encodes CASSQGDFIYEQYF. This rearrangement joins TRBV14 to TRBJ2-7; D remains unclear. V lost 1 base to trimming and J lost 3 bases, with 10 bases between them. CDR1 is SGHDN and CDR2 is FVKESK in the germline V gene. The CDR3 runs 14 residues.